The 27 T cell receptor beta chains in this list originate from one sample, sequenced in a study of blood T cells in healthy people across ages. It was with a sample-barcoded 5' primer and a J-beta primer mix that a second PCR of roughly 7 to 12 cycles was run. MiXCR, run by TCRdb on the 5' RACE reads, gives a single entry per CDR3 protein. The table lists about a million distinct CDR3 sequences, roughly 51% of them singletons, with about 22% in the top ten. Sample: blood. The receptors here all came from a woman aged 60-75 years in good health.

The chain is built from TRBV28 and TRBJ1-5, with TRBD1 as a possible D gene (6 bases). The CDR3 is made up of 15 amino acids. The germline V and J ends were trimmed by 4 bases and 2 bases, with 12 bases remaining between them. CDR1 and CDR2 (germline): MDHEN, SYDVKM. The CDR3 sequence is CASSSGGLGNQPQHF. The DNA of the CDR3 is TGTGCCAGCAGTTCGGGGGGGCTAGGCAATCAGCCCCAGCATTTT. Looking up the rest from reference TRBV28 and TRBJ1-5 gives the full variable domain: DVKVTQSSRYLVKRTGEKVFLECVQDMDHENMFWYRQDPGLGLRLIYFSYDVKMKEKGDIPEGYSVSREKKERFSLILESASTNQTSMYLCASSSGGLGNQPQHFGDGTRLSIL.

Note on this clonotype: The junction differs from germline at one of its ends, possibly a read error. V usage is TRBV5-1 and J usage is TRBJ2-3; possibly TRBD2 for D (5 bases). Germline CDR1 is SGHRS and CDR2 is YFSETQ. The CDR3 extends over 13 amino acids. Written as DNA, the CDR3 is TGCGTCAGCAGCTTGCTGGCGGGAGATACGCAGTATTTT. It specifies CVSSLLAGDTQYF.

The DNA of the CDR3 is TGCAGTGCTAAAGGGACAGGGGGAGGGAGGGAGCAGTACTTC. It yields the protein CSAKGTGGGREQYF. The genes are TRBV20-1 and TRBJ2-7; 11 nucleotides align to TRBD1. The V gene's germline CDR1 is DFQATT and CDR2 SNEGSKA (reference sequence). J was trimmed by 7 bases and V by 4 bases; bases with no gene match: 9. The CDR3 sequence is 14 residues long.

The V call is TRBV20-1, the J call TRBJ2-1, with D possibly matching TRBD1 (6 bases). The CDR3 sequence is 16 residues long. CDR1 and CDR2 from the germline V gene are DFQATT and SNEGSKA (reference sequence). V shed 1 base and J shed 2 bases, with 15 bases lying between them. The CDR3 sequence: CSARVPGQYTYNEQFF. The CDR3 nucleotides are TGCAGTGCTAGAGTCCCAGGACAGTACACCTACAATGAGCAGTTCTTC.

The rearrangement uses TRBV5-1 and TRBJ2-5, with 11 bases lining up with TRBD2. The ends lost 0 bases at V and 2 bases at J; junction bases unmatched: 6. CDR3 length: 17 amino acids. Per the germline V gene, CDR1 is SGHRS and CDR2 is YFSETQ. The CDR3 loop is CASSLGLAGGEQETQYF. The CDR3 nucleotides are TGCGCCAGCAGCTTGGGTCTAGCGGGAGGAGAGCAAGAGACCCAGTACTTC.

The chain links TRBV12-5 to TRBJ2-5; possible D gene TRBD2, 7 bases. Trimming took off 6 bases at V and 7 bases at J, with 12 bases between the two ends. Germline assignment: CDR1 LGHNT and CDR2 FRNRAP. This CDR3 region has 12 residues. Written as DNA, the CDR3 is TGTGCTAGTGGCCCGGGGGGCGCGACCCAGTACTTC. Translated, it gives CASGPGGATQYF.

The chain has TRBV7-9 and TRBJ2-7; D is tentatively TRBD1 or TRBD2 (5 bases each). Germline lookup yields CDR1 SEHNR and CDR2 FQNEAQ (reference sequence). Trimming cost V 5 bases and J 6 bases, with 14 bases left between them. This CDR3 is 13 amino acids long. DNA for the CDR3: TGTGCCAGCAGCCCCGGGACCTTCCGCGAGCAGTACTTC. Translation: CASSPGTFREQYF.

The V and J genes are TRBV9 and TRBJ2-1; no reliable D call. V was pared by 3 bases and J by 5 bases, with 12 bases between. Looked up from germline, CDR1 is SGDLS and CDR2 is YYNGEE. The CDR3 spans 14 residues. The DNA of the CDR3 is TGTGCCAGCAGCGAGCGACCCAGAAACAATGAGCAGTTCTTC. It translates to CASSERPRNNEQFF.

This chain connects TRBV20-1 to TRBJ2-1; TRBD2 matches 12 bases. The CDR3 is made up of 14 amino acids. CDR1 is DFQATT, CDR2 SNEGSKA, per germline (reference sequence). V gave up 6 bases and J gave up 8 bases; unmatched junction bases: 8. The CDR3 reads CSATTSGRSDEQFF. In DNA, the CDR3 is TGCAGTGCAACGACTAGCGGGAGAAGCGATGAGCAGTTCTTC.

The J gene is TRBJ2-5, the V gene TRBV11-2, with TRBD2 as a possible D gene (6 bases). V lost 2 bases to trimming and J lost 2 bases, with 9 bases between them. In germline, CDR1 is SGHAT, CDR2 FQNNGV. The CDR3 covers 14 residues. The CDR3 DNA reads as TGTGCCAGCAGCTTATTTGCGGGGCAAGAGACCCAGTACTTC. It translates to CASSLFAGQETQYF.

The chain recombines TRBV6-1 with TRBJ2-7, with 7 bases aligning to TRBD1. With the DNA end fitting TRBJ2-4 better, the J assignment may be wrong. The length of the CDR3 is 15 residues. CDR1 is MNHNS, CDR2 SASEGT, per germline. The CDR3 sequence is CASSEWDSWVNIQYF. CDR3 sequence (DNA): TGTGCCAGCAGTGAATGGGACAGTTGGGTGAACATTCAGTACTTC.

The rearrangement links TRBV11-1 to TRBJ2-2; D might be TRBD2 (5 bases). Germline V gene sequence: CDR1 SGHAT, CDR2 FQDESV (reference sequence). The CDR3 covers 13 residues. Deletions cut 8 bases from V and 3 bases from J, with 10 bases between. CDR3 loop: CASSQRYTGELFF. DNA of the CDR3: TGTGCCAGCTCCCAGCGGTACACCGGGGAGCTGTTTTTT. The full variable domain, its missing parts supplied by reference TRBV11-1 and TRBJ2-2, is EAEVAQSPRYKITEKSQAVAFWCDPISGHATLYWYRQILGQGPELLVQFQDESVVDDSQLPKDRFSAERLKGVDSTLKIQPAELGDSAMYLCASSQRYTGELFFGEGSRLTVL.

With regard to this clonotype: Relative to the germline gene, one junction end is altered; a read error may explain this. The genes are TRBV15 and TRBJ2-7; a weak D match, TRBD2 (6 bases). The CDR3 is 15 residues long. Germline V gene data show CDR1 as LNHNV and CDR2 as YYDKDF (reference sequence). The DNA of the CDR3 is TGTGCCACCAGCAGGGACTACCCTAAGTCCTCCGAGCAGTACTTC. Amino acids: CATSRDYPKSSEQYF.

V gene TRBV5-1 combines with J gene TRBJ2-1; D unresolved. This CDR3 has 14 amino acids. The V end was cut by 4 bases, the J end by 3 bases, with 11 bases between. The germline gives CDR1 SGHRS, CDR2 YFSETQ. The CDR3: CASSPAPFYNEQFF. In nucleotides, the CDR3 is TGCGCCAGCAGCCCAGCCCCTTTCTACAATGAGCAGTTCTTC.

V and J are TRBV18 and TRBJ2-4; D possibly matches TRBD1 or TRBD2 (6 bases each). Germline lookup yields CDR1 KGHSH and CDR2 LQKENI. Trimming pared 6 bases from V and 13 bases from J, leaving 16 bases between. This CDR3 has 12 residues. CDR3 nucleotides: TGTGCCAGCTCTCGGGACACGGGAGAGCAGTACTTC. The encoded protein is CASSRDTGEQYF.

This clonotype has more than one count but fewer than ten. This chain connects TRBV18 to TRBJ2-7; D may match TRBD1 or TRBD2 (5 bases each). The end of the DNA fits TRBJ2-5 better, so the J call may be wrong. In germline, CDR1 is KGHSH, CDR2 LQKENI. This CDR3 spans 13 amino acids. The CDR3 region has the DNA TGTGCCAGCTACTATCAGAGGGGAGAGACCCAGTACTTC. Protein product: CASYYQRGETQYF.

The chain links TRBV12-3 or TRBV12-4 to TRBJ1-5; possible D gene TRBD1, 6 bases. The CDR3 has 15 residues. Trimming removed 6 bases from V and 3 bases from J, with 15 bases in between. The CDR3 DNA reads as TGTGCCAGCAGAGGGGGACGCCCGCTCAATCAGCCCCAGCATTTT. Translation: CASRGGRPLNQPQHF.

CDR3 sequence reads: CASRGGSSVYNEQFF. The CDR3 DNA reads TGTGCCAGCAGGGGGGGGTCTAGCGTTTACAATGAGCAGTTCTTC. The chain uses TRBV27 and TRBJ2-1; 7 bases agree with TRBD2. The V gene's germline CDR1 is MNHEY and CDR2 SMNVEV (reference sequence). The ends lost 6 bases at V and 4 bases at J; junction bases unmatched: 9. This CDR3 is 15 amino acids long.

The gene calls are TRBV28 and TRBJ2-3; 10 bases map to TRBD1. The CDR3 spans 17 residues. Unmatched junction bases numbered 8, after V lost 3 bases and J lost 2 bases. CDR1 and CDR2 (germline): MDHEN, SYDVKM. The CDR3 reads CASSFSDRGYSTDTQYF. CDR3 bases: TGTGCCAGCAGTTTTTCGGACAGGGGGTATTCCACAGATACGCAGTATTTT.

CDR3 in DNA: TGTGCCAGCAGTTCGGCCGTTGGGGGGGGAAACTATGGCTACACCTTC. Translating it yields CASSSAVGGGNYGYTF. The gene calls are TRBV6-6 and TRBJ1-2, with D possibly being TRBD1 (5 bases). Deletions cut 4 bases from V and 2 bases from J, with 17 bases between. Germline CDR1 is MNHNY and CDR2 is SVGAGI (reference sequence). CDR3 length: 16 residues.

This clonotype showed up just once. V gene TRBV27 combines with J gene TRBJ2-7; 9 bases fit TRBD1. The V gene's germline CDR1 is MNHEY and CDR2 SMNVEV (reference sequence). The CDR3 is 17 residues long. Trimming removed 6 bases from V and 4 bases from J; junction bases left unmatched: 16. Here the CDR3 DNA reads TGTGCCAGCAGACGGAAGACCCCGGGACAGGGCGCTTACGAGCAGTACTTC. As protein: CASRRKTPGQGAYEQYF.

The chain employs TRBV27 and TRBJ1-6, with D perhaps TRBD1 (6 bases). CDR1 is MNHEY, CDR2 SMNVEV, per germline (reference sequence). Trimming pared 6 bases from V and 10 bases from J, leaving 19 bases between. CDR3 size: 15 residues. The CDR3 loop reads CASRPNRANYSPLHF. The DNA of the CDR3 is TGTGCCAGCAGGCCCAACAGGGCGAATTACTCACCCCTCCACTTT.

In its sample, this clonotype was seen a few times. This CDR3 is CASSPINQPQHF. CDR3 DNA: TGTGCCAGCTCACCGATAAACCAGCCCCAGCATTTT. The V and J genes are TRBV18 and TRBJ1-5; D unclear. CDR1 and CDR2 (germline): KGHSH, LQKENI. The CDR3 is 12 residues long. The V end lost 3 bases, the J end lost 7 bases, and 7 bases lay between the germline ends. Supplemented by reference TRBV18 and TRBJ1-5, the full variable domain reads NAGVMQNPRHLVRRRGQEARLRCSPMKGHSHVYWYRQLPEEGLKFMVYLQKENIIDESGMPKERFSAEFPKEGPSILRIQQVVRGDSAAYFCASSPINQPQHFGDGTRLSIL.

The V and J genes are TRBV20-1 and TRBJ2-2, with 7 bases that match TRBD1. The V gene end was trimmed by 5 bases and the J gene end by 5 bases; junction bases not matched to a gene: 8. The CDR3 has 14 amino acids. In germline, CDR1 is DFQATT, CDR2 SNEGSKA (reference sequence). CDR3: CSAETGLGTGELFF. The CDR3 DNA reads TGCAGTGCTGAGACAGGGTTGGGGACCGGGGAGCTGTTTTTT.

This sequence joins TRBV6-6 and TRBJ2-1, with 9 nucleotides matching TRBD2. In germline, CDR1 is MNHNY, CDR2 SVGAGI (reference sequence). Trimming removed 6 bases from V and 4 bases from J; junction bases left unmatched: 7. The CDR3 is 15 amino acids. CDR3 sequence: CASSLAGDRYNEQFF. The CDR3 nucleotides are TGTGCCAGCAGCTTAGCGGGAGATCGGTACAATGAGCAGTTCTTC.

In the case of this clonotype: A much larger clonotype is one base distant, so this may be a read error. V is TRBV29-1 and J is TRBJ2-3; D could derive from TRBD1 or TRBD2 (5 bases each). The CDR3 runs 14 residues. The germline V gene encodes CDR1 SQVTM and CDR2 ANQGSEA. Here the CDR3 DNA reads TGCAGCGTCGGCCAGGGACGAGGCACAGGTACGCAGTATTTT. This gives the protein CSVGQGRGTGTQYF.

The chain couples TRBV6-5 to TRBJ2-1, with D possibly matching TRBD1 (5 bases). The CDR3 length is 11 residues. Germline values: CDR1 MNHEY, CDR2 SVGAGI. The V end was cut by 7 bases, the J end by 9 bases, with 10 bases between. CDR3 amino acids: CASTQGVEQFF. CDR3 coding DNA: TGTGCCAGCACCCAAGGGGTTGAGCAGTTCTTC.